Listed here are 30 T cell receptor beta chains from one sample, sequenced in a study of cytomegalovirus exposure and HLA in healthy donors. The PCR was carried out with 60 Vbeta primers and 13 Jbeta primers. Here immunoSEQ multiplex PCR was the method, and the copy in TCRdb shows in-frame clones only, minus some. The table has 99,000 or so clones, approximately 80% seen once; the top ten hold about 5.8%. Specimen: PBMCs. The receptor set was obtained from a male donor in good health and CMV-seronegative.

This clone was observed a handful of times. The genes are TRBV4-3 and TRBJ2-2; 8 bases fit TRBD1. V lost 4 bases to trimming and J lost 6 bases; unmatched junction nucleotides: 4. The CDR3 has 14 residues. The germline gives CDR1 LGHNA, CDR2 YSLEER. CDR3 in DNA: TGCGCCAGCAGCCTGCAGGGGGCTGCCGGGGAGCTGTTTTTT. As protein: CASSLQGAAGELFF.

The CDR3 nucleotides are TGTGCCAGCAGCATTAGCGGGACCAGCACAGATACGCAGTATTTT. Protein sequence: CASSISGTSTDTQYF. The chain carries TRBV9 and TRBJ2-3; 8 nucleotides agree with TRBD2. CDR3 length: 15 residues. With V trimmed by 4 bases and J by 0 bases, 4 bases remained unmatched. Germline V gives CDR1 SGDLS, CDR2 YYNGEE. Combining the CDR3 with reference TRBV9 and TRBJ2-3 gives the whole variable domain DSGVTQTPKHLITATGQRVTLRCSPRSGDLSVYWYQQSLDQGLQFLIQYYNGEERAKGNILERFSAQQFPDLHSELNLSSLELGDSALYFCASSISGTSTDTQYFGPGTRLTVL.

This clone was picked up one time. The genes are TRBV21-1 and TRBJ2-5; the DNA was not compared with TRBD1, the D call given in the table. TRBV21-1 corresponds to a pseudogene. CDR3 size: 17 residues. Here the CDR3 reads CASSRKLDRGFRETQYF. DNA for the CDR3: TGTGCCAGCAGCAGGAAATTGGACAGGGGGTTTCGGGAGACCCAGTACTTC.

J is TRBJ2-1 and V is TRBV5-1; TRBD2 agrees at 10 bases. Germline trimming cut 0 bases from V and 6 bases from J; bases unmatched to any gene: 3. Germline loops: CDR1 SGHRS, CDR2 YFSETQ. The CDR3 is 15 residues long. CDR3 DNA: TGCGCCAGCAGCTTGGTGGCTAGCGGGAGCAATGAGCAGTTCTTC. The encoded protein is CASSLVASGSNEQFF.

This clone occurred once. A read error may account for a junction end that differs from germline. The chain employs TRBV7-9 and TRBJ1-4; a weak D match, TRBD1 (6 bases). Per the germline V gene, CDR1 is SEHNR and CDR2 is FQNEAQ (reference sequence). The length of the CDR3 is 14 residues. CDR3 loop: CSSSLGRGSEKLFF. In DNA form, the CDR3 reads TGTTCCAGCAGCTTGGGCAGGGGAAGTGAAAAACTGTTTTTT.

The J gene is TRBJ1-1, the V gene TRBV27; TRBD1 aligns across 7 bases. CDR3 length: 15 amino acids. Looked up from germline, CDR1 is MNHEY and CDR2 is SMNVEV (reference sequence). V lost 1 base, J lost 3 bases, and 5 bases stayed unmatched. The CDR3 loop is CASSLWPRGDTEAFF. Here the CDR3 DNA reads TGTGCCAGCAGTTTATGGCCCAGGGGGGACACTGAAGCTTTCTTT.

The V call is TRBV5-1, the J call TRBJ2-7; D possibly corresponds to TRBD2 (5 bases). The V and J ends lost 5 bases and 0 bases respectively, with 15 bases between them. Germline CDR1 and CDR2: SGHRS and YFSETQ. The CDR3 runs 15 residues. DNA for the CDR3: TGCGCCAGCAGTGACGGACTGTCGAGCTCCTACGAGCAGTACTTC. This gives the protein CASSDGLSSSYEQYF. The full variable domain, completed using reference TRBV5-1 and TRBJ2-7, is KAGVTQTPRYLIKTRGQQVTLSCSPISGHRSVSWYQQTPGQGLQFLFEYFSETQRNKGNFPGRFSGRQFSNSRSEMNVSTLELGDSALYLCASSDGLSSSYEQYFGPGTRLTVT.

The rearrangement joins TRBV4-1 to TRBJ2-1; TRBD2 agrees at 9 bases. V lost 4 bases and J lost 4; bases outside the gene matches: 5. Germline V gene lookup returns CDR1 MGHRA and CDR2 YSYEKL. The length of the CDR3 is 15 residues. The CDR3 nucleotides read TGCGCCAGCAGCCCCGGGACTAGCCCTTACAATGAGCAGTTCTTC. Its protein is CASSPGTSPYNEQFF.

The V call is TRBV4-2, the J call TRBJ2-5; 12 positions match TRBD2. V lost 1 base, J lost 4 bases, and 4 bases stayed unmatched. The CDR3 is made up of 16 amino acids. Germline V gives CDR1 LGHNA, CDR2 YNFKEQ. This CDR3 reads CASSQGPGLAGETQYF. CDR3 nucleotide sequence: TGTGCCAGCAGCCAAGGCCCGGGACTAGCGGGAGAGACCCAGTACTTC.

The chain links TRBV7-2 to TRBJ2-7, with D possibly TRBD1 on 6 matching bases. The CDR3 extends over 17 amino acids. Germline-derived CDR1 and CDR2 are SGHTA and FQGNSA. The V and J ends lost 1 base and 3 bases respectively, with 19 bases between them. Here the CDR3 DNA reads TGTGCCAGCAGCTTAGGGGGGCAGGACACCCAATACTACGAGCAGTACTTC. Translation gives CASSLGGQDTQYYEQYF.

This chain uses TRBV29-1 with TRBJ1-2; D may be TRBD1 (6 bases). The CDR3 has 14 residues. Between the trimmed V and J ends, which lost 4 bases and 0 bases, there was a span of 12 bases. Germline loops: CDR1 SQVTM, CDR2 ANQGSEA. CDR3 residues: CSVGQAWTNYGYTF. Here the CDR3 DNA reads TGCAGCGTTGGACAGGCCTGGACTAACTATGGCTACACCTTC.

The chain joins TRBV19 to TRBJ2-1; maybe TRBD1 (6 bases). The ends were cut back, 5 bases at V and 0 bases at J, with 11 bases in the middle. CDR1 is LNHDA and CDR2 is SQIVND in the germline V gene (reference sequence). This CDR3 has 15 amino acids. This CDR3 reads CASSRAGDSYNEQFF. The CDR3 nucleotides are TGTGCCAGTAGTCGAGCAGGGGACTCCTACAATGAGCAGTTCTTC.

V and J are TRBV5-4 and TRBJ1-1, with 8 bases identical to TRBD1. There are 16 residues in the CDR3. From germline, CDR1 is SGHNT and CDR2 YYREEE (reference sequence). V shed 4 bases, J shed 3 bases, and the junction held 11 bases outside the gene matches. CDR3 protein: CASSPTGGGGYTEAFF. CDR3 nucleotide sequence: TGTGCCAGCAGCCCCACAGGGGGGGGAGGGTACACTGAAGCTTTCTTT. Full variable domain (outside the CDR3, taken from reference TRBV5-4 and TRBJ1-1): ETGVTQSPTHLIKTRGQQVTLRCSSQSGHNTVSWYQQALGQGPQFIFQYYREEENGRGNFPPRFSGLQFPNYSSELNVNALELDDSALYLCASSPTGGGGYTEAFFGQGTRLTVV.

This chain uses TRBV10-3 with TRBJ2-2, with D possibly being TRBD2 (6 bases). V was cut by 0 bases and J by 7 bases, with 12 bases left in between. Germline CDR1 and CDR2: ENHRY and SYGVKD. This CDR3 region has 15 residues. CDR3 in amino acids: CAISESGGTGGELFF. The CDR3 bases are TGTGCCATCAGTGAGTCCGGGGGAACGGGCGGGGAGCTGTTTTTT.

The V gene is TRBV7-2, the J gene TRBJ2-1; TRBD2 matches at 9 bases. This CDR3 contains 17 residues. V lost 4 bases and J lost 2; bases outside the gene matches: 9. Germline loops: CDR1 SGHTA, CDR2 FQGNSA. As DNA, the CDR3 is TGTGCCAGCAGCTCACGGCGGCGGGAGGGCCCCTACAATGAGCAGTTCTTC. Protein: CASSSRRREGPYNEQFF.

This clone was seen a single time. The chain joins TRBV15 to TRBJ2-1, with 9 bases identical to TRBD2. This CDR3 region has 14 residues. CDR1 and CDR2 from the germline V gene are LNHNV and YYDKDF (reference sequence). J lost 7 bases, V lost 8 bases, and 9 bases had no gene match. The CDR3 loop reads CATSGSGSLNEQFF. The CDR3 DNA sequence: TGTGCCACCTCGGGTAGCGGGAGCTTAAATGAGCAGTTCTTC.

The chain recombines TRBV5-4 with TRBJ1-1; 7 bases agree with TRBD1. The CDR3 is made up of 16 amino acids. Germline values: CDR1 SGHNT, CDR2 YYREEE (reference sequence). With V trimmed by 0 bases and J by 4 bases, 9 bases remained unmatched. The CDR3 nucleotides read TGTGCCAGCAGCTTGGCCAAGGGGGCAAGGGGCACTGAAGCTTTCTTT. Protein sequence: CASSLAKGARGTEAFF.

This clone was recorded only once. J is TRBJ2-1 and V is TRBV6-1; TRBD2 aligns across 7 bases. J was trimmed by 3 bases and V by 5 bases; bases with no gene match: 4. CDR1 MNHNS and CDR2 SASEGT come from the germline V gene. The CDR3 runs to 14 residues. CDR3 sequence (DNA): TGTGCCAGCAGTCTTGGGGGGGACTACAATGAGCAGTTCTTC. It specifies CASSLGGDYNEQFF.

This chain links TRBV7-2 with TRBJ2-1; no definite D call. Germline V gene data show CDR1 as SGHTA and CDR2 as FQGNSA. The CDR3 contains 16 residues. V lost 4 bases, J lost 0 bases, and 13 bases lay in between. In nucleotides, the CDR3 is TGTGCCAGCAGCTACCTTCGCGGCCCCTCCTACAATGAGCAGTTCTTC. It is translated as CASSYLRGPSYNEQFF.

The genes are TRBV29-1 and TRBJ2-2; D is possibly TRBD2 (5 bases). The CDR3 is made up of 13 amino acids. The germline CDR1 and CDR2 sequences are SQVTM and ANQGSEA. Trimming took 8 bases from V and 3 from J, leaving 13 bases between them. CDR3 sequence: CSLVRGDTGELFF. The CDR3 nucleotides read TGCAGCCTTGTACGGGGTGACACCGGGGAGCTGTTTTTT.

The CDR3 DNA sequence: TGCGCCAGCAGCCACCGGGACAGGGGGAACTATGGCTACACCTTC. Residues: CASSHRDRGNYGYTF. The V gene is TRBV4-1, the J gene TRBJ1-2, with 11 bases aligning to TRBD1. Germline CDR1 reads MGHRA; CDR2 reads YSYEKL. The CDR3 sequence is 15 residues long. V lost 3 bases to trimming and J lost 2 bases; unmatched junction nucleotides: 2.

This CDR3 is CASSQLWTGYEQYF. In DNA, the CDR3 is TGCGCCAGCAGCCAATTGTGGACAGGCTACGAGCAGTACTTC. The rearrangement uses TRBV5-1 and TRBJ2-7, with 7 bases aligning to TRBD1. Germline assignment: CDR1 SGHRS and CDR2 YFSETQ. Trimming removed 4 bases from V and 3 bases from J; junction bases left unmatched: 7. The CDR3 sequence is 14 residues long.

This rearrangement joins TRBV28 to TRBJ1-4, with D hard to call. The germline V gene encodes CDR1 MDHEN and CDR2 SYDVKM. The V gene lost 3 bases and the J gene lost 7 bases, with 18 bases spanning the gap. The CDR3 has 16 amino acids. CDR3: CASSFGRFTMGEKLFF. The CDR3 DNA follows: TGTGCCAGCAGTTTTGGGAGGTTTACGATGGGTGAAAAACTGTTTTTT.

The chain employs TRBV27 and TRBJ2-1; 9 nucleotides line up with TRBD2. Trimming at V came to 3 bases and at J to 9 bases, leaving 12 bases not matched to a gene. The CDR3 sequence is 16 residues long. Per germline, CDR1 MNHEY and CDR2 SMNVEV (reference sequence). CDR3 region: CASSFGSSGTGAEQFF. The CDR3 nucleotides read TGTGCCAGCAGTTTTGGTTCTAGCGGGACGGGGGCTGAGCAGTTCTTC.

The J gene is TRBJ1-1, the V gene TRBV18, with TRBD1 matching over 7 bases. Germline V gene lookup returns CDR1 KGHSH and CDR2 LQKENI. The J segment lost 4 bases and the V segment lost 1 base, leaving 6 bases of the junction unmatched. The CDR3 runs to 15 residues. DNA for the CDR3: TGTGCCAGCTCACCACAGAGGGGGCAACGCACTGAAGCTTTCTTT. Protein sequence: CASSPQRGQRTEAFF.

The chain joins TRBV29-1 to TRBJ1-4; 8 bases match TRBD1. V lost 7 bases, J lost 7 bases, and 5 bases stayed unmatched. Germline values: CDR1 SQVTM, CDR2 ANQGSEA. This CDR3 comprises 12 residues. This CDR3 is CSGTGYGEKLFF. The CDR3 coding sequence is TGCAGCGGGACAGGGTACGGTGAAAAACTGTTTTTT.

This clone was seen more than once but under ten times. The chain carries TRBV5-8 and TRBJ2-3; D might be TRBD2 (5 bases). The germline V gene encodes CDR1 SGHTS and CDR2 YDEGEE. The CDR3 loop spans 15 amino acids. V lost 1 base, J lost 0 bases, and 9 bases lay in between. CDR3 sequence reads: CASSLSGGSTDTQYF. In DNA, the CDR3 is TGTGCCAGCAGCTTGTCGGGCGGGAGCACAGATACGCAGTATTTT.

This chain joins TRBV9 and TRBJ2-3; 8 bases are a match to TRBD2. This CDR3 region has 15 residues. The V segment lost 2 bases and the J segment 1 base; nucleotides outside the gene matches: 3. Germline V gives CDR1 SGDLS, CDR2 YYNGEE. In DNA, the CDR3 is TGTGCCAGCAGCGTTAGCGGGGTGGGCACAGATACGCAGTATTTT. Its translation is CASSVSGVGTDTQYF.

The V call is TRBV5-1, the J call TRBJ2-6; possibly TRBD2 for D (7 bases). Trimming took 4 bases from V and 2 from J, leaving 13 bases between them. The CDR3 has 16 residues. Germline CDR1 is SGHRS and CDR2 is YFSETQ. The CDR3 DNA reads as TGCGCCAGCAGCCCTCAAGGGGGGGCTGGGGCCAACGTCCTGACTTTC. Translated, it gives CASSPQGGAGANVLTF.

The J gene is TRBJ2-7, the V gene TRBV7-6; 9 nucleotides align to TRBD2. J gave up 5 bases and V 1 base, and 12 bases lay outside the gene matches. Germline V gene sequence: CDR1 SGHVS, CDR2 FNYEAQ. This CDR3 spans 17 amino acids. CDR3 in amino acids: CASSLVVGGTSLNEQYF. The CDR3 region has the DNA TGTGCCAGCAGCTTAGTCGTTGGGGGGACTAGCTTGAACGAGCAGTACTTC.